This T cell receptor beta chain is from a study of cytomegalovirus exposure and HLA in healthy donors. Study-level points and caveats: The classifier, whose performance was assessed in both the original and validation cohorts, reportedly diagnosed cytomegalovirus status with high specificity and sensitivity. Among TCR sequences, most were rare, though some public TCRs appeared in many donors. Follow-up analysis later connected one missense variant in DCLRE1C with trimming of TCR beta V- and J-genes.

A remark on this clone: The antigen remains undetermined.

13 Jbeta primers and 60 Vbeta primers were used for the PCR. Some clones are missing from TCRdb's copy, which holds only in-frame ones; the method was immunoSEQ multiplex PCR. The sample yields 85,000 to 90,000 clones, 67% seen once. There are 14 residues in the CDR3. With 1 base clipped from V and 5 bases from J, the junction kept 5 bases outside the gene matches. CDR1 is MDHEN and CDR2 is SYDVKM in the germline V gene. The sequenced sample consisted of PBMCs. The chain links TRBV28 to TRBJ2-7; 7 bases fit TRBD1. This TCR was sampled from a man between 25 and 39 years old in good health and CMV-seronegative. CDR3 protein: CASSLFRQGDEQYF. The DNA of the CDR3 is TGTGCCAGCAGTTTATTTAGGCAGGGGGACGAGCAGTACTTC.